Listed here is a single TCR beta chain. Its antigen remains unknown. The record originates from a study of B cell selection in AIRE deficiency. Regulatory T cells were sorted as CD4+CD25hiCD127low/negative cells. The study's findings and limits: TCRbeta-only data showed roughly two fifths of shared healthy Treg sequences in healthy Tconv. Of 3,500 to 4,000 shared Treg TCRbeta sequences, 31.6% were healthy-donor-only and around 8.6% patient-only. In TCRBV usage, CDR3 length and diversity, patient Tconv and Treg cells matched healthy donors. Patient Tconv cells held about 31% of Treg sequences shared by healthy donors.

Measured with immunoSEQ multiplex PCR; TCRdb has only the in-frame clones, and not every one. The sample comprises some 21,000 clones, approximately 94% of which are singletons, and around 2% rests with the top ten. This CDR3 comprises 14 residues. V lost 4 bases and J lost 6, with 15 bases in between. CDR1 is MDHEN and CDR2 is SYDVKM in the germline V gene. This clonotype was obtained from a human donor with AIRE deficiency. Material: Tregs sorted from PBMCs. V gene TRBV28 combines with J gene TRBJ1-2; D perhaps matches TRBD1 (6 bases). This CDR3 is CASSYSPGVHGYTF. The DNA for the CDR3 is TGTGCCAGCAGTTACAGTCCAGGGGTACATGGCTACACCTTC.